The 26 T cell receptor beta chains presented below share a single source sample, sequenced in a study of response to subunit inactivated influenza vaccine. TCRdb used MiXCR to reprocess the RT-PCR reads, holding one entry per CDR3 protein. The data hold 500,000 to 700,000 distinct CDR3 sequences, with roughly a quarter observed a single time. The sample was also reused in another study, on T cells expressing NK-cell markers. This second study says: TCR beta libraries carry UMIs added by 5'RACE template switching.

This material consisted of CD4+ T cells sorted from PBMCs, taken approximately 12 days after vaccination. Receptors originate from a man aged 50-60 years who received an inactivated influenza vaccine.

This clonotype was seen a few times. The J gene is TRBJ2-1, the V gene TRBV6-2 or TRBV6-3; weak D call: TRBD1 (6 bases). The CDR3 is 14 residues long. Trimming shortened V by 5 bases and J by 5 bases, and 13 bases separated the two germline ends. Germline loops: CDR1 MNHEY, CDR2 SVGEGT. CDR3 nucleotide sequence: TGTGCCAGCAGTCGACAGGTCGTGGACAATGAGCAGTTCTTC. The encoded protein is CASSRQVVDNEQFF.

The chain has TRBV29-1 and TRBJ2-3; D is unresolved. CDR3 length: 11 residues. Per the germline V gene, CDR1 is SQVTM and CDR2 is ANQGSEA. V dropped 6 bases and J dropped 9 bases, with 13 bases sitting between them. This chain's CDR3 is CSVLDPSTQYF. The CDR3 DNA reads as TGCAGCGTGCTGGACCCGTCGACGCAGTATTTT.

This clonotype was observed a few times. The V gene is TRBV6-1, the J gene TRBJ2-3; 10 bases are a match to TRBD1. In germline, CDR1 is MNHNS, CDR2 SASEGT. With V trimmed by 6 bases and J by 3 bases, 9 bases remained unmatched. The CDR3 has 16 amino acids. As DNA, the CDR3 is TGTGCCAGCAGCCGGGGACAGGGGAGGGGTACAGATACGCAGTATTTT. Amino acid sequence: CASSRGQGRGTDTQYF.

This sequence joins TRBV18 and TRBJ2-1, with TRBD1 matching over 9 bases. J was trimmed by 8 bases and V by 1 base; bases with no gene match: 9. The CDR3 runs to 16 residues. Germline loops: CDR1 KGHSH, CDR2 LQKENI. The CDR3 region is CASSPRGSDRGDEQFF. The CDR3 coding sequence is TGTGCCAGCTCACCACGGGGGTCCGACAGGGGGGATGAGCAGTTCTTC.

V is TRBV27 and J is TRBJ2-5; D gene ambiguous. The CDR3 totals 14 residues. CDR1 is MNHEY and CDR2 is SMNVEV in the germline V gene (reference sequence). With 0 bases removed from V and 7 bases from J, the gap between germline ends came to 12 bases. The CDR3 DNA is TGTGCCAGCAGTTTATCCTACACCCACGGGACCCAGTACTTC. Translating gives CASSLSYTHGTQYF.

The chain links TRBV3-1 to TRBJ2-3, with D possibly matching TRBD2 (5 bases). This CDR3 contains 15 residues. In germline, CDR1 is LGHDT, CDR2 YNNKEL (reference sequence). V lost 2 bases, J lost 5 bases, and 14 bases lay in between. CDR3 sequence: CASSQTPDRGDTQYF. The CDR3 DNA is TGTGCCAGCAGCCAAACCCCCGACCGGGGAGATACGCAGTATTTT.

CDR3 sequence reads: CASSHGRNTEAFF. In nucleotides, the CDR3 is TGTGCCAGCAGCCATGGGAGGAACACTGAAGCTTTCTTT. The chain uses TRBV3-1 and TRBJ1-1; D unclear. Germline V gene sequence: CDR1 LGHDT, CDR2 YNNKEL (reference sequence). The CDR3 sequence is 13 residues long. Trimming cost V 3 bases and J 1 base, with 6 bases left between them.

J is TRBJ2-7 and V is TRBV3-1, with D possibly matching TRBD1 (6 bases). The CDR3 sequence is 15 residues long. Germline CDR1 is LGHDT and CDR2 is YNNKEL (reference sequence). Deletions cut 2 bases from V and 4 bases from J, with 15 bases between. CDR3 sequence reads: CASSQRDKLLYEQYF. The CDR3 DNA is TGTGCCAGCAGCCAAAGGGACAAACTGCTATACGAGCAGTACTTC.

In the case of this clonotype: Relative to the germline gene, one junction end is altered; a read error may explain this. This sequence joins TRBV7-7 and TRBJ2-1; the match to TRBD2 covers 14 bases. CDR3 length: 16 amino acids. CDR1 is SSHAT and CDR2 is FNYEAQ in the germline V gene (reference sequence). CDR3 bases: TGTGCTAGCAGCTCCTCGACTAGCGGGGGGGCCGGTGAGCAGTTCTTC. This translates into CASSSSTSGGAGEQFF. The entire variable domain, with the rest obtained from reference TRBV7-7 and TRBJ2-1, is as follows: GAGVSQSPRYKVTKRGQDVTLRCDPISSHATLYWYQQALGQGPEFLTYFNYEAQPDKSGLPSDRFSAERPEGSISTLTIQRTEQRDSAMYRCASSSSTSGGAGEQFFGPGTRLTVL.

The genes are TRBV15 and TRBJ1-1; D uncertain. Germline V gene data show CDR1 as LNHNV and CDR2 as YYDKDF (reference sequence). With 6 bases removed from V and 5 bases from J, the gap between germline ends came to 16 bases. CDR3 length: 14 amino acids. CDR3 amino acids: CATSSPGLWTEAFF. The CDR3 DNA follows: TGTGCCACCAGTAGTCCGGGATTGTGGACTGAAGCTTTCTTT.

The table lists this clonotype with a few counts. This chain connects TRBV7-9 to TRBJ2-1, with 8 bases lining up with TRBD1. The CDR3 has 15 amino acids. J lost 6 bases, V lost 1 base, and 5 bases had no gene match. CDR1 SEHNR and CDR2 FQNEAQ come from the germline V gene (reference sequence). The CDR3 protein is CASSLGQGAVNEQFF. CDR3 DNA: TGTGCCAGCAGCTTAGGGCAGGGGGCGGTCAATGAGCAGTTCTTC.

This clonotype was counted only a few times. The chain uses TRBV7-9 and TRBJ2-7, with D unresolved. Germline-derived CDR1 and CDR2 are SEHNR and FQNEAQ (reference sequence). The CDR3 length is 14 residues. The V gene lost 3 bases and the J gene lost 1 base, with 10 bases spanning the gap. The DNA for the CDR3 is TGTGCCAGCAGCTTTCTTTCCACTTCCTACGAGCAGTACTTC. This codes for CASSFLSTSYEQYF.

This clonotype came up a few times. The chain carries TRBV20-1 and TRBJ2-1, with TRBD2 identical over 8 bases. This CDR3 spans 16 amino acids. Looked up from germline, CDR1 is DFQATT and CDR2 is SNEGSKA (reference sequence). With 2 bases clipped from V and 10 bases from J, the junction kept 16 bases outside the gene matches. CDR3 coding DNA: TGCAGTGCTAGATCCTTTCGCGGGGGGCCCGGTCGGGAGCAGTTCTTC. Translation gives CSARSFRGGPGREQFF.

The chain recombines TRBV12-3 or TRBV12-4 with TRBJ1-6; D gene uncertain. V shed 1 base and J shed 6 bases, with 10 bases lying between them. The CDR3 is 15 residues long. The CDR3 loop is CASSLGGFPNSPLHF. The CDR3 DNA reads TGTGCCAGCAGTTTAGGGGGTTTTCCTAATTCACCCCTCCACTTT.

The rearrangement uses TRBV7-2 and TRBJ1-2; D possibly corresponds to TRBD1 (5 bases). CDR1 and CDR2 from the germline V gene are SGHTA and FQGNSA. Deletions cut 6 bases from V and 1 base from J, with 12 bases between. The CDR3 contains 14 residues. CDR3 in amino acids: CASSYDRSNYGYTF. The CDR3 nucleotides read TGTGCCAGCAGTTATGACAGAAGTAACTATGGCTACACCTTC.

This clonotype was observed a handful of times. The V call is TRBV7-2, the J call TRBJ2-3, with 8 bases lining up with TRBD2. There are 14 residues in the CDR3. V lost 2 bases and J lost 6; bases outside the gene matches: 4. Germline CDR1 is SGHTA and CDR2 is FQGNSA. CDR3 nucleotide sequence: TGTGCCAGCAGCTTATCCGCTAGCGGGGATACGCAGTATTTT. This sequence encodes CASSLSASGDTQYF.

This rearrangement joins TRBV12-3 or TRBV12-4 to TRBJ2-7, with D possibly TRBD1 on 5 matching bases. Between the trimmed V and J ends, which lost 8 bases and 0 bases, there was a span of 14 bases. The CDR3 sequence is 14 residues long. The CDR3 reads CASRHTGSSYEQYF. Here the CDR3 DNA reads TGTGCCAGCCGACATACAGGATCCTCCTACGAGCAGTACTTC.

The CDR3 spells CASSFPSGTHWTYNEQFF. In DNA, the CDR3 is TGTGCCAGCAGTTTCCCATCGGGGACACACTGGACCTACAATGAGCAGTTCTTC. The chain couples TRBV12-3 or TRBV12-4 to TRBJ2-1; TRBD1 is a possible D gene (6 bases). V was clipped by 3 bases and J by 2 bases, with 20 bases between them. This CDR3 contains 18 residues.

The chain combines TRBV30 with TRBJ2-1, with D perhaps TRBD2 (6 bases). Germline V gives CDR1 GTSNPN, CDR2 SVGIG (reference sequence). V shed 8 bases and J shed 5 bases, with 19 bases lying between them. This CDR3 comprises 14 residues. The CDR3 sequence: CALSGGLGHNEQFF. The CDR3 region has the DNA TGTGCCCTGAGTGGGGGACTCGGCCACAATGAGCAGTTCTTC.

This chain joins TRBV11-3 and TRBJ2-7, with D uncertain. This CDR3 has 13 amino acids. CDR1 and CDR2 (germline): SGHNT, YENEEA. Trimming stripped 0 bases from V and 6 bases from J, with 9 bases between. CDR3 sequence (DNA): TGTGCCAGCAGCTTAGATACCTTTCCCGAGCAGTACTTC. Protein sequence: CASSLDTFPEQYF.

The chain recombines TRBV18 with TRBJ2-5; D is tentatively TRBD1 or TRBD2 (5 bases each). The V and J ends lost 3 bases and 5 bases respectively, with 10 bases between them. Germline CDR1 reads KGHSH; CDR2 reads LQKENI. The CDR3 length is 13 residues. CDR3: CASSPGTTETQYF. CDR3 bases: TGTGCCAGCTCACCGGGGACCACGGAGACCCAGTACTTC.

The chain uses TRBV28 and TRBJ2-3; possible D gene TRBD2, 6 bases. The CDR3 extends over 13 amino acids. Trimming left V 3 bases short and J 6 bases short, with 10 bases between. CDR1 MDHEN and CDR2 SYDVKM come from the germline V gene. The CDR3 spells CASSFGLMDTQYF. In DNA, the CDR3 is TGTGCCAGCAGTTTCGGACTAATGGATACGCAGTATTTT.

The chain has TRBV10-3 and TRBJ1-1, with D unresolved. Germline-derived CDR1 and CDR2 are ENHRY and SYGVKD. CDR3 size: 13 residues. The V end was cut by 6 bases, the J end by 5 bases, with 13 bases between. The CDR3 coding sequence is TGTGCCATCAGCGGAGTCGCGGGGACTGAAGCTTTCTTT. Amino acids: CAISGVAGTEAFF.

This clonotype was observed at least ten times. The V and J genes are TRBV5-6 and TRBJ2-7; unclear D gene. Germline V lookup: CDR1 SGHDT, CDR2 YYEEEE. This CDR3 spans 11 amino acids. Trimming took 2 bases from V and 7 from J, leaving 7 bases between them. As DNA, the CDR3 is TGTGCCAGCAGCTTTTTAGGTGAGCAGTACTTC. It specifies CASSFLGEQYF.

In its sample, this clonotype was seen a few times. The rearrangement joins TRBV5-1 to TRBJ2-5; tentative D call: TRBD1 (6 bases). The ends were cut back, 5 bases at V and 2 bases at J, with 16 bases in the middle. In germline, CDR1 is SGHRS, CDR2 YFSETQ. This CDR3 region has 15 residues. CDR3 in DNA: TGCGCCAGCAGTTACCCGAGGCAGGGGCAAGAGACCCAGTACTTC. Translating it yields CASSYPRQGQETQYF.

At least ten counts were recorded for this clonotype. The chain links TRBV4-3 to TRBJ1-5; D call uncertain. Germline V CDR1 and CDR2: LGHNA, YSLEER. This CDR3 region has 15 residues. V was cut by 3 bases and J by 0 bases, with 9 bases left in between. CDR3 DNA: TGCGCCAGCAGCCAGGACGTATATAGCAATCAGCCCCAGCATTTT. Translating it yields CASSQDVYSNQPQHF.